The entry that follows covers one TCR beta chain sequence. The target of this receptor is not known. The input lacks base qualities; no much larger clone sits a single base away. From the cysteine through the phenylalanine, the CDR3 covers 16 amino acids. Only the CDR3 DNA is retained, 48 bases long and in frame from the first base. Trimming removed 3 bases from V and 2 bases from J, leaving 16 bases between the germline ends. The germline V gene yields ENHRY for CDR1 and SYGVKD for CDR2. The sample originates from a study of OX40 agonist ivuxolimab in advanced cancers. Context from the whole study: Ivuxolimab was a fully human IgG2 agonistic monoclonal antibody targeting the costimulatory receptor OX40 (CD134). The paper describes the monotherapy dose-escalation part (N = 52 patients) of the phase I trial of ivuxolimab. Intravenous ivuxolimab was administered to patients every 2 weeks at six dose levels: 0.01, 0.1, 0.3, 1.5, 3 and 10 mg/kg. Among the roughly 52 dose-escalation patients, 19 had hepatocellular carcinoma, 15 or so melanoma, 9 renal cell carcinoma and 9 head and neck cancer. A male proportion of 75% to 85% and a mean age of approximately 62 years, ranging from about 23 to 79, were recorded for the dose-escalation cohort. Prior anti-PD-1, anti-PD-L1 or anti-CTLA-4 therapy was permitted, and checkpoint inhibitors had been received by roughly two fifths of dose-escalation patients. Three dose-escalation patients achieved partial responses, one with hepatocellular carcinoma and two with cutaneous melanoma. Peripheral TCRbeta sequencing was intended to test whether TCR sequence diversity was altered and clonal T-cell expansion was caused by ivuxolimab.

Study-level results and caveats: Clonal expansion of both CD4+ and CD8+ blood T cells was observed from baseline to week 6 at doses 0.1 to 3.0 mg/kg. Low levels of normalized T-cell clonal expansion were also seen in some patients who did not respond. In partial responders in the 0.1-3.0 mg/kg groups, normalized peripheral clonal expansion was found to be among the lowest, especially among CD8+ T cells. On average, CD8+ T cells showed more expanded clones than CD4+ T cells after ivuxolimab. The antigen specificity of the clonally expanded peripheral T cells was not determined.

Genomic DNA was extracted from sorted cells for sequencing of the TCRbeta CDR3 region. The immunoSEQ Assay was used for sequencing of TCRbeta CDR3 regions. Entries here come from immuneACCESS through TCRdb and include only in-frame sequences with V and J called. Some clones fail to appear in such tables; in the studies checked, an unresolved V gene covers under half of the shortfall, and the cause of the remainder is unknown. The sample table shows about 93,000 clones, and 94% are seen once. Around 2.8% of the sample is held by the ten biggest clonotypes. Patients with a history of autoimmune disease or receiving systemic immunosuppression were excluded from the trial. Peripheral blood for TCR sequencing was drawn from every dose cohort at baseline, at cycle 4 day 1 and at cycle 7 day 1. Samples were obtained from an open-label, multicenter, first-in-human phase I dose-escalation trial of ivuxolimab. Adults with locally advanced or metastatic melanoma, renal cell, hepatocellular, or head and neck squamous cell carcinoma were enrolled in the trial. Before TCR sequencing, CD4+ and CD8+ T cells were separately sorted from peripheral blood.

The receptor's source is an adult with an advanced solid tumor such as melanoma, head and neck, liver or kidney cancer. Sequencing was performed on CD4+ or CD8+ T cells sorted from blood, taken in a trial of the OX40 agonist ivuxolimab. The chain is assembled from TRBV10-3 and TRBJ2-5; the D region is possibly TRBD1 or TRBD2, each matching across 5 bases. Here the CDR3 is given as CAISESWGRMQETQYF. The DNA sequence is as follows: TGTGCCATCAGTGAATCGTGGGGACGGATGCAAGAGACCCAGTACTTC.